Below are 26 T cell receptor beta chains sequenced from a single sample in a study of regulatory T cells in long-lasting Graves disease. Researchers made TCR beta libraries by using iRepertoire HTBI primers and running Arm-PCR on CDR3 regions. Using its own MiXCR run on the multiplex PCR reads, TCRdb lists one record per CDR3 protein. The sample carries 420,000 or so distinct CDR3 sequences, roughly 15% recorded once. Time point described: newly diagnosed GD, antithyroid drugs for less than 3 months. Isolated PBMC RNA provided the starting material for the TCR library. These records were also assigned to another study, of T cells in Graves' hyperthyroidism and ophthalmopathy.

The sequences come from peripheral blood mononuclear cells (PBMCs), collected at new diagnosis, from a patient treated with antithyroid drugs. These receptors all stem from a woman aged 18-29 years with Graves disease.

In its sample, this clonotype was seen a few times. V gene TRBV5-1 combines with J gene TRBJ2-1; a possible D gene is TRBD2 (7 bases). V lost 4 bases and J lost 5, with 22 bases in between. The germline V gene has CDR1 SGHRS and CDR2 YFSETQ. The CDR3 runs 17 residues. CDR3 sequence reads: CASSRSGAGDLDNEQFF. The CDR3 bases are TGCGCCAGCAGCCGCTCGGGGGCGGGGGATTTGGACAATGAGCAGTTCTTC.

This clonotype was detected ten times or more. V and J are TRBV28 and TRBJ2-1; 13 bases agree with TRBD2. Germline trimming cut 6 bases from V and 7 bases from J; bases unmatched to any gene: 6. Germline CDR1 is MDHEN and CDR2 is SYDVKM. This CDR3 has 15 amino acids. DNA for the CDR3: TGTGCCAGCAGGCTGACTAGCGGGAGGCGGAATGAGCAGTTCTTC. As protein: CASRLTSGRRNEQFF.

Points on this clonotype: Possible read error: a much larger clone is one base away. The chain is built from TRBV7-2 and TRBJ1-1, with D possibly matching TRBD1 (5 bases). CDR1 is SGHTA and CDR2 is FQGNSA in the germline V gene. CDR3 size: 15 residues. V was pared by 4 bases and J by 4 bases, with 16 bases between. DNA for the CDR3: TGTGCCAGCAGCTATCGACAGACAATGATCACTGAAGCTTTCTTT. This encodes CASSYRQTMITEAFF.

This clonotype was found a few times. The J gene is TRBJ2-4, the V gene TRBV4-1; a possible D gene is TRBD2 (5 bases). The CDR3 is made up of 13 amino acids. From germline, CDR1 is MGHRA and CDR2 YSYEKL. V was trimmed by 4 bases and J by 4 bases, leaving 8 bases between them. The CDR3: CASSRGLKNIQYF. The CDR3 bases are TGCGCCAGCAGCCGAGGACTTAAAAACATTCAGTACTTC.

This clonotype was detected ten times or more. V is TRBV2 and J is TRBJ2-1, with TRBD2 matching over 11 bases. The V and J ends lost 4 bases and 1 base, in that order; junction bases with no gene match: 6. The length of the CDR3 is 17 residues. The V gene's germline CDR1 is SNHLY and CDR2 FYNNEI. This chain's CDR3 is CASSGRSGRGSYNEQFF. For the CDR3, the DNA is TGTGCCAGCAGTGGGCGTAGCGGGAGGGGGTCCTACAATGAGCAGTTCTTC.

The chain couples TRBV4-1 to TRBJ1-4; D remains ambiguous. V lost 0 bases and J lost 10, with 15 bases in between. Germline loops: CDR1 MGHRA, CDR2 YSYEKL. CDR3 length: 15 amino acids. The CDR3 spells CASSQDSTLRGKLFF. The CDR3 DNA is TGCGCCAGCAGCCAAGATTCAACCCTCAGAGGAAAACTGTTTTTT.

There are a few counts of this clonotype. The chain recombines TRBV29-1 with TRBJ1-1; D uncertain. Germline values: CDR1 SQVTM, CDR2 ANQGSEA. The CDR3 covers 12 residues. V was cut by 4 bases and J by 1 base, with 7 bases left in between. As DNA, the CDR3 is TGCAGCGTTGGAATACAGAACACTGAAGCTTTCTTT. It specifies CSVGIQNTEAFF. Full variable domain (outside the CDR3, taken from reference TRBV29-1 and TRBJ1-1): SAVISQKPSRDICQRGTSLTIQCQVDSQVTMMFWYRQQPGQSLTLIATANQGSEATYESGFVIDKFPISRPNLTFSTLTVSNMSPEDSSIYLCSVGIQNTEAFFGQGTRLTVV.

This clonotype was picked up many times. The CDR3 DNA reads TGTGCCAGCAGCGTAGACCTATGGTATGGCTACACCTTC. It encodes CASSVDLWYGYTF. J is TRBJ1-2 and V is TRBV9; D not certain. V dropped 0 bases and J dropped 5 bases, with 8 bases sitting between them. The CDR3 has 13 amino acids. CDR1 SGDLS and CDR2 YYNGEE come from the germline V gene. Variable domain in full (rest from reference TRBV9 and TRBJ1-2): DSGVTQTPKHLITATGQRVTLRCSPRSGDLSVYWYQQSLDQGLQFLIQYYNGEERAKGNILERFSAQQFPDLHSELNLSSLELGDSALYFCASSVDLWYGYTFGSGTRLTVV.

The chain combines TRBV5-1 with TRBJ2-1; 8 nucleotides match TRBD2. The CDR3 covers 16 residues. The V and J ends lost 0 bases and 5 bases, in that order; junction bases with no gene match: 7. The germline V gene has CDR1 SGHRS and CDR2 YFSETQ. The CDR3 here is CASSLESGRVNNEQFF. CDR3 in DNA: TGCGCCAGCAGCTTGGAAAGCGGGAGAGTCAACAATGAGCAGTTCTTC.

This clonotype was seen at least ten times. The gene calls are TRBV29-1 and TRBJ2-1, with 7 bases lining up with TRBD2. V was clipped by 2 bases and J by 2 bases; unmatched bases: 6. CDR1 and CDR2 from the germline V gene are SQVTM and ANQGSEA. The CDR3 consists of 15 residues. This chain's CDR3 is CSVELPSGTYNEQFF. The CDR3 DNA sequence: TGCAGCGTTGAACTTCCTAGCGGTACCTACAATGAGCAGTTCTTC.

This clonotype came up a few times. The V call is TRBV7-2, the J call TRBJ2-7, with D perhaps TRBD1 (6 bases). V lost 4 bases and J lost 0, with 16 bases in between. The CDR3 is 16 residues long. Germline lookup yields CDR1 SGHTA and CDR2 FQGNSA. Written as DNA, the CDR3 is TGTGCCAGCAGCTCAGGGGTCAGGGTCAGCTCCTACGAGCAGTACTTC. Residues: CASSSGVRVSSYEQYF.

This clonotype has only a few counts. This CDR3 is CASSQVLYNEQFF. The CDR3 region has the DNA TGTGCCAGCAGCCAAGTACTATACAATGAGCAGTTCTTC. The rearrangement joins TRBV14 to TRBJ2-1; the D is unclear. V lost 1 base and J 4 bases, leaving 5 bases between the germline ends. Germline-derived CDR1 and CDR2 are SGHDN and FVKESK. CDR3 length: 13 amino acids.

V gene TRBV4-1 combines with J gene TRBJ1-5; a possible D gene is TRBD1 (5 bases). CDR1 is MGHRA and CDR2 is YSYEKL in the germline V gene. The CDR3 is made up of 16 amino acids. V dropped 6 bases and J dropped 2 bases, with 17 bases sitting between them. CDR3 residues: CASRARFWDGNQPQHF. The CDR3 bases are TGCGCCAGCAGAGCACGGTTTTGGGACGGCAATCAGCCCCAGCATTTT.

Worth noting for this clonotype: A much larger clonotype is one base distant, so this may be a read error. The rearrangement uses TRBV28 and TRBJ2-1; D is possibly TRBD2 (6 bases). Trimming took off 3 bases at V and 10 bases at J, with 16 bases between the two ends. The CDR3 totals 14 residues. Germline V gene lookup returns CDR1 MDHEN and CDR2 SYDVKM. Here the CDR3 reads CASSLPGVIYEQFF. The CDR3 DNA reads as TGTGCCAGCAGTTTGCCGGGAGTAATTTACGAGCAGTTCTTC.

This clonotype was observed at least ten times. The chain joins TRBV20-1 to TRBJ2-1; no clear D gene. The V gene's germline CDR1 is DFQATT and CDR2 SNEGSKA (reference sequence). The CDR3 extends over 14 amino acids. V lost 6 bases, J lost 3 bases, and 15 bases lay in between. The CDR3 DNA sequence: TGCAGTGCCGAACGGAGTTTGGGCTACAATGAGCAGTTCTTC. Encoded protein: CSAERSLGYNEQFF.

At least ten counts were recorded for this clonotype. CDR3 region: CASSNWTGVDNQPQHF. The CDR3 DNA is TGTGCCAGCAGTAACTGGACAGGGGTAGACAATCAGCCCCAGCATTTT. The chain uses TRBV27 and TRBJ1-5; 9 bases fit TRBD1. Trimming removed 5 bases from V and 3 bases from J; junction bases left unmatched: 8. The CDR3 loop spans 16 amino acids. Germline V CDR1 and CDR2: MNHEY, SMNVEV (reference sequence).

Note on this clonotype: Given the absence of the conserved phenylalanine or tryptophan at the CDR3 end, a read error is likely. The CDR3: CASSAEQLDNEQFV. The CDR3 DNA follows: TGTGCCAGCAGCGCAGAGCAACTTGACAATGAGCAGTTCGTC. The gene calls are TRBV9 and TRBJ2-1; D is ambiguous. Trimming took off 3 bases at V and 5 bases at J, with 12 bases between the two ends. This CDR3 comprises 14 residues. Germline V CDR1 and CDR2: SGDLS, YYNGEE.

This clonotype was seen repeatedly, ten times or more. V usage is TRBV28 and J usage is TRBJ2-7; D assignment may be TRBD1 or TRBD2 (5 bases each). Germline CDR1 is MDHEN and CDR2 is SYDVKM. The CDR3 is 15 residues long. V was pared by 5 bases and J by 4 bases, with 18 bases between. CDR3 sequence (DNA): TGTGCCAGCAGTCCTGGGACCCGTGATCGGTACGAGCAGTACTTC. The encoded protein is CASSPGTRDRYEQYF.

In its sample, this clonotype was seen a few times. This chain connects TRBV6-4 to TRBJ2-3; 8 positions match TRBD2. Germline loops: CDR1 MRHNA, CDR2 SNTAGT. V was clipped by 3 bases and J by 0 bases; unmatched bases: 5. CDR3 length: 16 residues. CDR3 residues: CASSEGTSSSTDTQYF. In DNA form, the CDR3 reads TGTGCCAGCAGTGAAGGGACTAGTTCCAGCACAGATACGCAGTATTTT.

A few counts support this clonotype. The chain combines TRBV20-1 with TRBJ2-2; D is perhaps TRBD2 (6 bases). Germline CDR1 reads DFQATT; CDR2 reads SNEGSKA (reference sequence). The CDR3 spans 14 residues. The CDR3 protein is CSARGLDNTGELFF. In nucleotides, the CDR3 is TGCAGCGCTCGGGGACTTGATAACACCGGGGAGCTGTTTTTT.

This clonotype was seen only a few times. The V and J genes are TRBV6-1 and TRBJ2-2; 9 bases fit TRBD1. From germline, CDR1 is MNHNS and CDR2 SASEGT. Trimming removed 3 bases from V and 6 bases from J; junction bases left unmatched: 5. CDR3 length equals 15 residues. CDR3 protein: CASSDRDRVAGELFF. CDR3 DNA sequence: TGTGCCAGCAGTGACCGGGACAGGGTAGCCGGGGAGCTGTTTTTT.

This clonotype was seen more than once but under ten times. This chain uses TRBV3-1 with TRBJ2-5, with a weak D call TRBD2 (5 bases). Germline V CDR1 and CDR2: LGHDT, YNNKEL (reference sequence). The V end was cut by 4 bases, the J end by 1 base, with 10 bases between. The CDR3 spans 14 residues. The CDR3 DNA is TGTGCCAGCAGCCGGGCGAGCGGCCAAGAGACCCAGTACTTC. Translating gives CASSRASGQETQYF.

The rearrangement joins TRBV7-3 to TRBJ2-3; TRBD2 agrees at 12 bases. In germline, CDR1 is SGHTA, CDR2 FQGTGA. The J segment lost 6 bases and the V segment lost 2 bases, leaving 9 bases of the junction unmatched. CDR3 length: 17 amino acids. The chain's CDR3 is CASSLVPVTSGSDTQYF. The CDR3 region has the DNA TGTGCCAGCAGCTTAGTGCCCGTGACTAGCGGGAGTGATACGCAGTATTTT. Full variable domain (remainder filled in from reference TRBV7-3 and TRBJ2-3): GAGVSQTPSNKVTEKGKYVELRCDPISGHTALYWYRQSLGQGPEFLIYFQGTGAADDSGLPNDRFFAVRPEGSVSTLKIQRTERGDSAVYLCASSLVPVTSGSDTQYFGPGTRLTVL.

The rearrangement joins TRBV12-3 or TRBV12-4 to TRBJ1-5; D unclear. The CDR3 contains 14 residues. Trimming cost V 3 bases and J 0 bases, with 6 bases left between them. The CDR3 DNA is TGTGCCAGCAGTTTTCTCAATAGCAATCAGCCCCAGCATTTT. As protein: CASSFLNSNQPQHF.

This clonotype occurred many times. V usage is TRBV7-2 and J usage is TRBJ2-7; no definite D call. CDR1 SGHTA and CDR2 FQGNSA come from the germline V gene. The CDR3 totals 13 residues. V was shortened by 3 bases and J by 0 bases, with 6 bases between the two germline ends. The CDR3 here is CASSFQSSYEQYF. CDR3 bases: TGTGCCAGCAGCTTCCAATCCTCCTACGAGCAGTACTTC.

This clonotype was picked up a small number of times. The conserved phenylalanine or tryptophan normally closing the CDR3 is absent here, so this likely arose from a read error. It is unclear where the CDR3 begins or ends on the DNA, so no DNA is shown, and the CDR3 is as TCRdb lists it. The V call is TRBV24-1, the J call TRBJ1-6; TRBD1, the table's D call, lacks a check against the DNA. Germline-derived CDR1 and CDR2 are KGHDR and SFDVKD. Including both end residues, the CDR3 is 9 amino acids long. CDR3 sequence: CATSGLTVD.